Shown below are 18 T cell receptor beta chains from a single sample sequenced in a study of T-cell reconstitution after alpha-beta-depleted transplantation in children. During its preparation, the TCRbeta library received unique molecular identifiers. MiXCR, run by TCRdb on the PCR reads, gives a single entry per CDR3 protein. The sample shows a few hundred thousand distinct CDR3 sequences, 9.5% to 10% of them seen only once. The specimen was PBMCs from the stem cell graft donor, collected from the stem cell graft. The receptors shown here come from a human donor who donated a stem cell graft to a child with SCID.

The chain employs TRBV27 and TRBJ1-5; the D gene is possibly TRBD1 (5 bases). Germline V CDR1 and CDR2: MNHEY, SMNVEV (reference sequence). With 7 bases removed from V and 2 bases from J, the gap between germline ends came to 18 bases. The CDR3 sequence is 16 residues long. The CDR3 loop is CASTPTPGLRNQPQHF. DNA for the CDR3: TGTGCCAGCACCCCAACGCCAGGGCTTCGCAATCAGCCCCAGCATTTT.

The chain combines TRBV7-3 with TRBJ2-6; 9 bases fit TRBD2. Trimming removed 2 bases from V and 1 base from J; junction bases left unmatched: 6. CDR1 is SGHTA and CDR2 is FQGTGA in the germline V gene. This CDR3 is built from 18 residues. The chain's CDR3 is CASSLGPAGGSGANVLTF. CDR3 nucleotide sequence: TGTGCCAGCAGCTTAGGGCCAGCGGGGGGATCTGGGGCCAACGTCCTGACTTTC.

There are many counts of this clonotype. The chain combines TRBV12-3 or TRBV12-4 with TRBJ1-5; D may be TRBD1 (5 bases). This CDR3 has 17 amino acids. Trimming took off 3 bases at V and 4 bases at J, with 19 bases between the two ends. DNA of the CDR3: TGTGCCAGCAGTTTTGGGTCCGGGGGATCGGGTAATCAGCCCCAGCATTTT. Protein: CASSFGSGGSGNQPQHF.

This clonotype was observed at least ten times. This chain links TRBV7-9 with TRBJ2-1; 7 bases are shared with TRBD1. The ends lost 4 bases at V and 4 bases at J; junction bases unmatched: 7. The CDR3 extends over 15 amino acids. Per the germline V gene, CDR1 is SEHNR and CDR2 is FQNEAQ (reference sequence). The CDR3 here is CASSSKGGQYNEQFF. DNA for the CDR3: TGTGCCAGCAGCTCCAAAGGGGGACAGTACAATGAGCAGTTCTTC.

The chain employs TRBV9 and TRBJ2-2; perhaps TRBD2 as D (6 bases). CDR1 is SGDLS and CDR2 is YYNGEE in the germline V gene. The CDR3 covers 18 residues. Trimming removed 3 bases at V and 0 bases at J, with 18 bases between. The chain's CDR3 is CASSAPFSGASNTGELFF. DNA for the CDR3: TGTGCCAGCAGCGCCCCCTTTAGCGGCGCGTCGAACACCGGGGAGCTGTTTTTT. The variable domain in full, with the rest retrieved from reference TRBV9 and TRBJ2-2, is DSGVTQTPKHLITATGQRVTLRCSPRSGDLSVYWYQQSLDQGLQFLIQYYNGEERAKGNILERFSAQQFPDLHSELNLSSLELGDSALYFCASSAPFSGASNTGELFFGEGSRLTVL.

This clonotype was found a few times. This chain uses TRBV29-1 with TRBJ2-1; 7 bases map to TRBD2. V dropped 0 bases and J dropped 4; count of bases not matched to a gene: 9. The CDR3 consists of 16 residues. The germline gives CDR1 SQVTM, CDR2 ANQGSEA. The CDR3 bases are TGCAGCGTTGAAGATCCGAGAAGCGGGGAATACAATGAGCAGTTCTTC. It specifies CSVEDPRSGEYNEQFF.

The chain links TRBV20-1 to TRBJ2-4, with D possibly being TRBD1 or TRBD2 (5 bases each). The CDR3 sequence is 13 residues long. Germline values: CDR1 DFQATT, CDR2 SNEGSKA (reference sequence). V lost 5 bases and J lost 7, with 15 bases in between. The CDR3 DNA is TGCAGTGCTCCTTTCTCCGGGGCTAACATTCAGTACTTC. Translated, it gives CSAPFSGANIQYF.

The rearrangement links TRBV27 to TRBJ2-1; the match to TRBD2 covers 7 bases. Germline-derived CDR1 and CDR2 are MNHEY and SMNVEV (reference sequence). The V segment lost 7 bases and the J segment 4 bases; nucleotides outside the gene matches: 10. CDR3 length equals 15 residues. The CDR3 reads CASMGTGGIYNEQFF. The CDR3 DNA follows: TGTGCCAGCATGGGGACCGGGGGGATTTACAATGAGCAGTTCTTC.

J is TRBJ2-3 and V is TRBV12-3 or TRBV12-4; D might be TRBD1 (6 bases). CDR3 length equals 15 residues. Trimming removed 2 bases at V and 4 bases at J, with 13 bases between. CDR3 residues: CASSLSRTAADTQYF. The CDR3 DNA sequence: TGTGCCAGCAGTTTATCCAGGACAGCGGCAGATACGCAGTATTTT.

This rearrangement joins TRBV7-9 to TRBJ1-1, with D possibly TRBD1 on 5 matching bases. CDR3 size: 15 residues. Germline CDR1 reads SEHNR; CDR2 reads FQNEAQ (reference sequence). The ends were cut back, 0 bases at V and 4 bases at J, with 12 bases in the middle. The CDR3 DNA reads as TGTGCCAGCAGCTTAGCGGGGGGGATTGGCACTGAAGCTTTCTTT. As protein: CASSLAGGIGTEAFF.

The chain recombines TRBV6-5 with TRBJ1-2, with a tentative D call TRBD1 (5 bases). CDR3 length: 12 amino acids. The V and J ends lost 2 bases and 10 bases respectively, with 11 bases between them. In germline, CDR1 is MNHEY, CDR2 SVGAGI. CDR3 coding DNA: TGTGCCAGCAGTTACCCGGGGGGGGTCTACACCTTC. This sequence encodes CASSYPGGVYTF.

Only a few counts were recorded for this clonotype. J is TRBJ1-2 and V is TRBV19, with no clear D. The germline V gene has CDR1 LNHDA and CDR2 SQIVND (reference sequence). Trimming left V 6 bases short and J 0 bases short, with 17 bases between. The CDR3 covers 16 residues. The CDR3, as DNA: TGTGCCAGTAGACCCCAAACTTTGAGCGCTAACTATGGCTACACCTTC. The encoded protein is CASRPQTLSANYGYTF.

This clonotype was counted ten times or more. The chain joins TRBV15 to TRBJ2-1; no clear D. The CDR3 has 14 residues. V was trimmed by 0 bases and J by 7 bases, leaving 10 bases between them. Germline CDR1 LNHNV, CDR2 YYDKDF (reference sequence). The CDR3 nucleotides read TGTGCCACCAGCAGAGATCTTACGGTTAATGAGCAGTTCTTC. It specifies CATSRDLTVNEQFF.

This clonotype has only a few counts. V and J are TRBV3-1 and TRBJ2-1, with D maybe TRBD1 (5 bases). The CDR3 consists of 15 residues. Trimming removed 2 bases at V and 6 bases at J, with 14 bases between. The V gene's germline CDR1 is LGHDT and CDR2 YNNKEL (reference sequence). CDR3 bases: TGTGCCAGCAGCCAACCTTTCCGGACACCCAATGAGCAGTTCTTC. Protein sequence: CASSQPFRTPNEQFF.

This chain connects TRBV20-1 to TRBJ2-3; maybe TRBD1 (6 bases). Germline CDR1 reads DFQATT; CDR2 reads SNEGSKA (reference sequence). The CDR3 runs 17 residues. Trimming stripped 0 bases from V and 3 bases from J, with 19 bases between. In DNA, the CDR3 is TGCAGTGCTAGAGACCACACTAGACAGGTTGATACAGATACGCAGTATTTT. This encodes CSARDHTRQVDTDTQYF.

For this clonotype: A read error may explain this, as a much larger clone is one base away. The V gene is TRBV9, the J gene TRBJ1-1, with D unclear. The CDR3 consists of 15 residues. Germline V CDR1 and CDR2: SGDLS, YYNGEE. CDR3: CASSVASDVYTESFF. The CDR3 region has the DNA TGTGCCAGCAGCGTAGCGTCTGACGTGTACACTGAATCTTTCTTT.

This clonotype came up a few times. V is TRBV5-8 and J is TRBJ2-5, with a possible D match to TRBD2 (5 bases). V gave up 4 bases and J gave up 1 base, with 8 bases separating them. Germline V gives CDR1 SGHTS, CDR2 YDEGEE. CDR3 length: 13 amino acids. The CDR3 sequence: CASSRGFQETQYF. The CDR3 DNA follows: TGTGCCAGCAGCCGCGGGTTCCAAGAGACCCAGTACTTC.

The rearrangement links TRBV6-2 or TRBV6-3 to TRBJ2-2, with D maybe TRBD2 (6 bases). V was clipped by 7 bases and J by 5 bases, with 20 bases between them. CDR1 MNHEY and CDR2 SVGEGT come from the germline V gene. CDR3 length: 16 amino acids. The CDR3 DNA follows: TGTGCCAGCACCCCTCGGGGAGGACCACAAACCGGGGAGCTGTTTTTT. Amino acid sequence: CASTPRGGPQTGELFF.